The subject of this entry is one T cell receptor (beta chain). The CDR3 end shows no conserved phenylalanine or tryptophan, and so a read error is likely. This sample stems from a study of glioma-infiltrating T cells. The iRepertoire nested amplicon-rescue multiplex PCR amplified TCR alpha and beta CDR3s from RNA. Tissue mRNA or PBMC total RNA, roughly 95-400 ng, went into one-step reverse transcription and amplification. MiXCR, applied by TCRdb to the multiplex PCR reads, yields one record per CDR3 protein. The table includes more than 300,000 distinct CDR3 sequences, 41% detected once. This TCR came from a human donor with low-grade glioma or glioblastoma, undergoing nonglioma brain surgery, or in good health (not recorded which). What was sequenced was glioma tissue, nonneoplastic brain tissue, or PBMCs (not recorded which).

In DNA, the CDR3 is TGTGCCAGCAGCGACGGACAGAGCAATCAGCCCCAGCATTAT. Amino acids: CASSDGQSNQPQHY. The chain combines TRBV25-1 with TRBJ1-5; D possibly corresponds to TRBD1 (6 bases). This CDR3 region has 14 residues. V was pared by 6 bases and J by 1 base, with 10 bases between. CDR1 and CDR2 (germline): MGHDK, SYGVNS.